This T cell receptor beta chain was profiled in a study of PD-L1 blockade in urothelial cancer. Study-wide background: Analysis of the blood was performed 3 weeks (second dose) and 6 weeks after treatment start.

Unmatched junction bases numbered 4, after V lost 6 bases and J lost 6 bases. This CDR3 is built from 12 residues. Germline values: CDR1 MNHEY, CDR2 SVGAGI. Every PCR got spiked synthetic TCR analog templates. Profiling relied on immunoSEQ multiplex PCR, and the TCRdb table lists in-frame clones only, not all of them. The top ten hold around 1.9% of the sample, which has tens of thousands of clones, 65% to 85% seen once. Whole-study findings and limits: It was durable-benefit patients whose tumor-associated blood clones expanded more at 3 weeks.

As regards this clone: Its antigen is still unknown.

Time point reported: pretreatment peripheral blood. The V gene is TRBV6-5, the J gene TRBJ1-2; 7 bases line up with TRBD1. The receptor was isolated from a man aged 55 to 70 with urothelial cancer. Here the sequenced sample was PBMCs, taken around atezolizumab (anti-PD-L1) treatment. CDR3 nucleotides: TGTGCCAGCAGCCGACAGGGTGATGGCTACACCTTC. Translating it yields CASSRQGDGYTF.